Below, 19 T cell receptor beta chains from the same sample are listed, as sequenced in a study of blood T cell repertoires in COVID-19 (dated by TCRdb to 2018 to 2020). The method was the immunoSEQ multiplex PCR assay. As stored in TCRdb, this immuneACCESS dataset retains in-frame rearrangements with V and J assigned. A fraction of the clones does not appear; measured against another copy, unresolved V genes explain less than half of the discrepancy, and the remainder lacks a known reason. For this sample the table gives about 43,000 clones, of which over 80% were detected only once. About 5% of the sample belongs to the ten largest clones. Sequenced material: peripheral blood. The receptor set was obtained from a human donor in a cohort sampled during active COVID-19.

CDR3 nucleotide sequence: TGTGCCAGCAGCAGGTATGGCGGGGCGATAAGTGGTGAGCAGTTCTTC. This translates into CASSRYGGAISGEQFF. The chain uses TRBV9 and TRBJ2-1; tentatively, D is TRBD2 (6 bases). Germline V gene data show CDR1 as SGDLS and CDR2 as YYNGEE. The V gene lost 4 bases and the J gene lost 9 bases, with 23 bases spanning the gap. CDR3 size: 16 residues.

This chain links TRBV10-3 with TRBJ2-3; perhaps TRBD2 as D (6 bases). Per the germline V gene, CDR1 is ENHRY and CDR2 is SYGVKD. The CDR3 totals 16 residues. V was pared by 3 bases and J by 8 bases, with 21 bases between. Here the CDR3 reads CAISEKTSRTSATQYF. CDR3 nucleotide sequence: TGTGCCATCAGTGAAAAGACTAGTCGGACATCGGCTACGCAGTATTTT.

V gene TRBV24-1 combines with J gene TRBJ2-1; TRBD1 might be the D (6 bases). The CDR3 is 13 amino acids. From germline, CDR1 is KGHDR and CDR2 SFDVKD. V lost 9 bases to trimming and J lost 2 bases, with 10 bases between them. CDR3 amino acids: CATARGTYNEQFF. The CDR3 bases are TGTGCCACCGCCAGGGGCACCTACAATGAGCAGTTCTTC.

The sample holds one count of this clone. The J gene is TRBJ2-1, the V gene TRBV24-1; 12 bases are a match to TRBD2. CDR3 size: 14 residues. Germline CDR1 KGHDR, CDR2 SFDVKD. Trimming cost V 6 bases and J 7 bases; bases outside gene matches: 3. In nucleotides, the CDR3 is TGTGCCACCAGTTGGACTAGCGGGATGAATGAGCAGTTCTTC. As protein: CATSWTSGMNEQFF.

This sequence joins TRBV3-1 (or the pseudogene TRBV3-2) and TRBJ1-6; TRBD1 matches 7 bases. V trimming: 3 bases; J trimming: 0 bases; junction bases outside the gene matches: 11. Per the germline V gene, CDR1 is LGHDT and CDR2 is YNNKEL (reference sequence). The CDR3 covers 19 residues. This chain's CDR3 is CASSQYRGEKSSYNSPLHF. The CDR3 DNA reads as TGTGCCAGCAGCCAGTACAGGGGCGAGAAAAGCTCCTATAATTCACCCCTCCACTTT.

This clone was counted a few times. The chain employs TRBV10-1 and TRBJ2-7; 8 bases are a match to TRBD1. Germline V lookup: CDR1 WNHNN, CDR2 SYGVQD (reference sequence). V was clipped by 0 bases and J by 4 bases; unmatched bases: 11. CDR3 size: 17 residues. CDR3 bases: TGCGCCAGCAGTGAGTCGACTCTGGGCAGGGGGCTATACGAGCAGTACTTC. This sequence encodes CASSESTLGRGLYEQYF.

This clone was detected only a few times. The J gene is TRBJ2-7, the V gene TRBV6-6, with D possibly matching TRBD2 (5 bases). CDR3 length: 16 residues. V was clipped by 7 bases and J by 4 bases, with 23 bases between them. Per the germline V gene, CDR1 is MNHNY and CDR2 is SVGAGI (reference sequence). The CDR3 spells CASTFTDRTGSYEQYF. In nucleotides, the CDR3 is TGTGCCAGCACTTTTACAGACCGGACGGGGAGTTACGAGCAGTACTTC.

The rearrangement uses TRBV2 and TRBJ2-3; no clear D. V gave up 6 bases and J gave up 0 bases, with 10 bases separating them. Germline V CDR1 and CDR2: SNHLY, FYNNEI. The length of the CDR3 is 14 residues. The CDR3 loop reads CASRRRVSTDTQYF. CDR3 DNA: TGTGCCAGCAGGAGGAGAGTTAGCACAGATACGCAGTATTTT. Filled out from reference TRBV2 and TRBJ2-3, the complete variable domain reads EPEVTQTPSHQVTQMGQEVILRCVPISNHLYFYWYRQILGQKVEFLVSFYNNEISEKSEIFDDQFSVERPDGSNFTLKIRSTKLEDSAMYFCASRRRVSTDTQYFGPGTRLTVL.

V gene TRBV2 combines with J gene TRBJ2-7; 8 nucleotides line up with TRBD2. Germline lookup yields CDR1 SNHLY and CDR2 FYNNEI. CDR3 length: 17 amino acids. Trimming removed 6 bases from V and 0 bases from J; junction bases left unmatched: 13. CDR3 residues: CASSASPLAGLSYEQYF. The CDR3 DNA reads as TGTGCCAGCAGCGCCTCGCCTCTAGCGGGCCTCTCCTACGAGCAGTACTTC.

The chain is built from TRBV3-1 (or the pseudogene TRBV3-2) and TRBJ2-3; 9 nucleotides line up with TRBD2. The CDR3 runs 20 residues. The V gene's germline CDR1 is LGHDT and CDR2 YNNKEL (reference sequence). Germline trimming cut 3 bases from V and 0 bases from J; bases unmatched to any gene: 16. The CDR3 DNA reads TGTGCCAGCAGCCACCGCCATCCATGGGTAACTAGCGGGAGCACAGATACGCAGTATTTT. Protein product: CASSHRHPWVTSGSTDTQYF.

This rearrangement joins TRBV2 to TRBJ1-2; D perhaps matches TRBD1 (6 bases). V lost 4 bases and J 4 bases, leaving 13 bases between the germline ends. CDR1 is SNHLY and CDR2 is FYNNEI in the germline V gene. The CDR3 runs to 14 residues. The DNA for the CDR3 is TGTGCCAGCAGTGGGCAGGGGTCGAGCTATGGCTACACCTTC. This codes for CASSGQGSSYGYTF.

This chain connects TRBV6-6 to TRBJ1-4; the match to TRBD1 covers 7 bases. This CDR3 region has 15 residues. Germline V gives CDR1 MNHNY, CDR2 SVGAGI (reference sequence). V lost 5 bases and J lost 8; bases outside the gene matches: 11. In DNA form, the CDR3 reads TGTGCCAGCAGTATAACAGGGGAAGTGAGGGAAAAACTGTTTTTT. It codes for CASSITGEVREKLFF.

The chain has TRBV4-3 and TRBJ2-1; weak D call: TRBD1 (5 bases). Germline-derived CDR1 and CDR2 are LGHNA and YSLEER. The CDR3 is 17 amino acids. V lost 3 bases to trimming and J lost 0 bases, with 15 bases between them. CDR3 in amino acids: CASSQQGDSLSYNEQFF. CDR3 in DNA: TGCGCCAGCAGCCAGCAGGGCGACAGTCTCTCCTACAATGAGCAGTTCTTC.

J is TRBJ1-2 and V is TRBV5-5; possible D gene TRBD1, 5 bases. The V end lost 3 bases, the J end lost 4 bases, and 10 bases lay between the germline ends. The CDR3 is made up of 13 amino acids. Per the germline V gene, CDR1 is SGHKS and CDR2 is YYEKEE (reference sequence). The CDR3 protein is CASSYGTIYGYTF. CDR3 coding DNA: TGTGCCAGCAGCTATGGGACTATCTATGGCTACACCTTC.

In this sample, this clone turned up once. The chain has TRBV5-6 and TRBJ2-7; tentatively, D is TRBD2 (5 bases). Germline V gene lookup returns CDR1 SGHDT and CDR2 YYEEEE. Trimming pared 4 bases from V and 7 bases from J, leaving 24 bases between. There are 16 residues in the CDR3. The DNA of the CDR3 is TGTGCCAGCAGCCCCTTGCCCGCAGGAGGAAAACGGGAGCAGTACTTC. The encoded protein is CASSPLPAGGKREQYF.

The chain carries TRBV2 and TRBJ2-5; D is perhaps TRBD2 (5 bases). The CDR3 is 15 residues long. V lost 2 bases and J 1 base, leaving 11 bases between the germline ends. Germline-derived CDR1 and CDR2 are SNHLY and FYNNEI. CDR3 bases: TGTGCCAGCAGTGAAAGTCGGGGAACCCAAGAGACCCAGTACTTC. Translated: CASSESRGTQETQYF.

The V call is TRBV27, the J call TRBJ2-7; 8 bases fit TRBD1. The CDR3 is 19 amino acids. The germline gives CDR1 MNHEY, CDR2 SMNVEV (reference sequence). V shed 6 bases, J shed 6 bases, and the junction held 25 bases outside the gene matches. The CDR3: CASSVPGQEKKAHYSEQYF. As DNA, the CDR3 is TGTGCCAGCAGCGTCCCGGGACAGGAAAAAAAGGCACACTACTCCGAGCAGTACTTC.

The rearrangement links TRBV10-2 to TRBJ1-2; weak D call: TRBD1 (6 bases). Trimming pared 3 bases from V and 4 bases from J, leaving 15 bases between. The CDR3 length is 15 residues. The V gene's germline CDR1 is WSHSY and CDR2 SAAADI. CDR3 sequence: CASSDDSRGVYGYTF. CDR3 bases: TGCGCCAGCAGTGATGATTCCAGGGGAGTCTATGGCTACACCTTC.

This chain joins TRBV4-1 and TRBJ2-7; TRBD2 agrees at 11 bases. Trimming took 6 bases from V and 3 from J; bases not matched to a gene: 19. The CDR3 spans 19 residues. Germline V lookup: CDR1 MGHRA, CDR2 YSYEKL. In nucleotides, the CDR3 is TGCGCCAGCAGTCAAACCGTTCTAGCGGGAGGTCAAGATTTCTACGAGCAGTACTTC. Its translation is CASSQTVLAGGQDFYEQYF.